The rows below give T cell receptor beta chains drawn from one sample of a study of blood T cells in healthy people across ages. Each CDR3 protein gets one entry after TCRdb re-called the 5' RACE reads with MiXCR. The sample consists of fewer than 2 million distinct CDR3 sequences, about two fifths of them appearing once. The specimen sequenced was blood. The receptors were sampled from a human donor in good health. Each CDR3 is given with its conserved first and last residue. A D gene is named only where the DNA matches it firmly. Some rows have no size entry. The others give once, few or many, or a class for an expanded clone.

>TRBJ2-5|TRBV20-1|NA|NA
CSARTTWETQYF
TGCAGTGCCCGGACTACCTGGGAGACCCAGTACTTC
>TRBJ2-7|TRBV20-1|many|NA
CSALGGGGYSYEQYF
TGCAGTGCCCTTGGGGGCGGGGGTTACTCCTACGAGCAGTACTTC
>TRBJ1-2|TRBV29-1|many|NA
CSAQVGNYGYTF
TGCAGCGCCCAAGTTGGTAACTATGGCTACACCTTC
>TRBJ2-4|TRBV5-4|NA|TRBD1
CASSLTGGINEQYF
TGTGCCAGCAGCTTGACAGGGGGGATTAATGAGCAGTACTTC
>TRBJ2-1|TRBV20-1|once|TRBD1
CSARVGTAAYNEQFF
TGCAGTGCTAGAGTAGGGACAGCCGCTTACAATGAGCAGTTCTTC
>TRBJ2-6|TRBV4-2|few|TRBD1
CASSLWTGSSSGANVLTF
TGTGCCAGCAGCCTTTGGACAGGGTCGAGCTCTGGGGCCAACGTCCTGACTTTC
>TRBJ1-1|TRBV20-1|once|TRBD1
CSASRQGMGTEAFF
TGCAGTGCTAGCCGACAGGGCATGGGCACTGAAGCTTTCTTT
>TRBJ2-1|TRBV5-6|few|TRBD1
CASSLAEGTGGDNEQFF
TGTGCCAGCAGCTTGGCCGAAGGGACAGGTGGGGACAATGAGCAGTTCTTC
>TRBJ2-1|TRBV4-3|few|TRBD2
CASSQWTSGMFNEQFF
TGCGCCAGCAGCCAATGGACTAGCGGGATGTTCAATGAGCAGTTCTTC
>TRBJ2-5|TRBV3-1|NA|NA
CASSPNQGGETQYF
TGTGCCAGCTCACCAAACCAGGGAGGAGAGACCCAGTACTTC
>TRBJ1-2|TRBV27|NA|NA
CASSFIGTNYGYTF
TGTGCCAGCAGTTTCATCGGGACCAACTATGGCTACACCTTC
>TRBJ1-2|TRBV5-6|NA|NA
CASSPREGDYGYTF
TGTGCCAGCAGCCCCCGGGAGGGAGACTATGGCTACACCTTC
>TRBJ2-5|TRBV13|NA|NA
CASSLGRGTIQETQYF
TGTGCCAGCAGCTTAGGACGGGGGACAATTCAAGAGACCCAGTACTTC
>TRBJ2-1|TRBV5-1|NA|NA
CASSSGLLAHEQFF
TGCGCCAGCAGTTCTGGACTATTGGCGCATGAGCAGTTCTTC
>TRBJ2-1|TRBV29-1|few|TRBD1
CSVLGQGGFGNEQFF
TGCAGCGTCCTGGGACAGGGCGGATTCGGGAATGAGCAGTTCTTC
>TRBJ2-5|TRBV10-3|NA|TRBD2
CATLHYRGTSGLQETQYF
TGTGCCACCCTCCATTACAGGGGGACTAGCGGTTTACAAGAGACCCAGTACTTC
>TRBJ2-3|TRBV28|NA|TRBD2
CASSLWSGGAIDTQYF
TGTGCCAGCAGTTTATGGAGCGGGGGGGCTATAGATACGCAGTATTTT
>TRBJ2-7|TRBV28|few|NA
CASSLFGDATYEQYF
TGTGCCAGCAGTTTGTTCGGGGACGCCACCTACGAGCAGTACTTC
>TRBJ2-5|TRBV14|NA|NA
CASSQGTVKYF
TGTGCCAGCAGCCAGGGGACGGTTAAGTACTTC
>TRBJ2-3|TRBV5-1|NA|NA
CASSLKWIRDTQYF
TGCGCCAGCAGCTTGAAGTGGATACGGGATACGCAGTATTTT
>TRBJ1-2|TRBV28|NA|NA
CASGGLYGYTF
TGTGCCAGCGGGGGGCTCTATGGCTACACCTTC
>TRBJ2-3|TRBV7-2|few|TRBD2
CASSLPAGGVRSDTQYF
TGTGCCAGCAGCTTACCAGCGGGGGGGGTCCGATCAGATACGCAGTATTTT
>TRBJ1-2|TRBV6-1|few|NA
CASSPLSGAGGYTF
TGTGCCAGCAGTCCCCTTTCAGGGGCAGGGGGCTACACCTTC
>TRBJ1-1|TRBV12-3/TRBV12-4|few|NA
CASSKDSRGTEAFF
TGTGCCAGCAGTAAGGACAGCCGCGGCACTGAAGCTTTCTTT
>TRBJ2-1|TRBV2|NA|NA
CASIARGDEQFF
TGTGCCAGCATCGCTCGGGGAGATGAGCAGTTCTTC
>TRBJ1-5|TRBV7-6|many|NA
CASSLGLGQPQHF
TGTGCCAGCAGCTTAGGACTGGGTCAGCCCCAGCATTTT
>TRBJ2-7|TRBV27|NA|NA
CASAAGYSYEQYF
TGTGCCAGCGCTGCAGGATATAGCTACGAGCAGTACTTC
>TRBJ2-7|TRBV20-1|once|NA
CSARKLGASTYEQYF
TGCAGTGCTAGAAAGTTGGGGGCATCTACCTACGAGCAGTACTTC
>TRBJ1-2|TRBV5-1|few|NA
CASSLSIQPSNYGYTF
TGCGCCAGCAGCTTGTCCATTCAGCCATCTAACTATGGCTACACCTTC
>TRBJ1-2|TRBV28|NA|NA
CASRDAPTANYGYTF
TGTGCCAGTAGGGACGCGCCCACAGCCAACTATGGCTACACCTTC
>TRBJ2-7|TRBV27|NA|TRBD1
CASSLTGQGWYEQYF
TGTGCCAGCAGTTTAACCGGACAGGGTTGGTACGAGCAGTACTTC
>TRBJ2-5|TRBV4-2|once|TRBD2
CASSQSSDGSGKQTQYF
TGTGCCAGCAGCCAGTCCTCAGATGGTAGCGGGAAACAGACCCAGTACTTC
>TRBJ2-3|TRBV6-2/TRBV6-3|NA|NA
CASSYGGYTLSTDTQYF
TGTGCCAGCAGTTACGGGGGATACACCTTGTCCACAGATACGCAGTATTTT
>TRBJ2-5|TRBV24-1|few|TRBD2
CATSDFQRGYQETQYF
TGTGCCACCAGTGATTTCCAGCGGGGGTACCAAGAGACCCAGTACTTC
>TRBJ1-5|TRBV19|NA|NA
CASSMRDQPQHF
TGTGCCAGTAGTATGAGGGATCAGCCCCAGCATTTT
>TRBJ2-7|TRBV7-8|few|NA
CASSFTNTYNEQYF
TGTGCCAGCAGCTTTACGAATACCTACAATGAGCAGTACTTC
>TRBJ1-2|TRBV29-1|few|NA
CSVGLQEVLDGYTF
TGCAGCGTTGGGTTGCAGGAGGTCTTGGATGGCTACACCTTC
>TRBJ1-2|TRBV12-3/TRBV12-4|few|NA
CASSGPPENYGYTF
TGTGCCAGCAGTGGACCGCCAGAGAACTATGGCTACACCTTC
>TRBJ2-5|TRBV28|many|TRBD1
CASRAGPGQVETQYF
TGTGCCAGCAGGGCCGGACCGGGACAGGTAGAGACCCAGTACTTC
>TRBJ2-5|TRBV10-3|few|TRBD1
CAISRRGQGQETQYF
TGTGCCATCAGCCGACGGGGACAGGGCCAAGAGACCCAGTACTTC
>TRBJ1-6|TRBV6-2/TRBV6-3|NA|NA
CATSERNPPLHF
TGTGCCACCTCGGAGAGGAATCCACCCCTCCACTTT
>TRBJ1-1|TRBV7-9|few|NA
CASSTPLAVNTEAFF
TGTGCCAGCAGCACCCCCCTTGCCGTTAACACTGAAGCTTTCTTT
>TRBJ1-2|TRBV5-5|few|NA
CASSSVGGASYGYTF
TGTGCCAGCAGCTCCGTGGGGGGCGCGAGCTATGGCTACACCTTC
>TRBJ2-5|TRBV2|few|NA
CASSEWEGETQYF
TGTGCCAGCAGTGAGTGGGAAGGGGAGACCCAGTACTTC
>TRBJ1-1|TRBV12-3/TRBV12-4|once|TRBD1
CASSADRVGTEAFF
TGTGCCAGCAGCGCAGACAGGGTCGGGACTGAAGCTTTCTTT
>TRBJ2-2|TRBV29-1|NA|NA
CSVGTYTGELFF
TGCAGCGTCGGGACATACACCGGGGAGCTGTTTTTT
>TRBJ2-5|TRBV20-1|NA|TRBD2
CSAPPGGDLSETQYF
TGCAGTGCCCCTCCCGGGGGGGATCTTTCAGAGACCCAGTACTTC
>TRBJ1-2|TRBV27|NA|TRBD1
CASRTPQGAIYGYTF
TGTGCCAGCAGGACCCCTCAGGGGGCAATCTATGGCTACACCTTC
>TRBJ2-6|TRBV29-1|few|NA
CSVAGFSGANVLTF
TGCAGCGTGGCGGGGTTCTCTGGGGCCAACGTCCTGACTTTC
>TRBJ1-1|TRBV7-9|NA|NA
CASSRETRNTEAFF
TGTGCCAGCAGCCGCGAGACACGGAACACTGAAGCTTTCTTT
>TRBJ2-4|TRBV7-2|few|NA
CASSLDPVGQNIQYF
TGTGCCAGCAGCTTAGACCCCGTGGGCCAAAACATTCAGTACTTC
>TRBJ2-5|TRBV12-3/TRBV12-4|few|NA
CASSRLRVQETQYF
TGTGCCAGCAGTCGTCTCCGGGTCCAAGAGACCCAGTACTTC
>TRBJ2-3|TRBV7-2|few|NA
CASSRDSRPDTQYF
TGTGCCAGCAGCCGGGACTCCCGGCCCGATACGCAGTATTTT
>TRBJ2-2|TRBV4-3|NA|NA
CASSNHRAGELFF
TGCGCCAGCAGCAACCACAGGGCCGGGGAGCTGTTTTTT
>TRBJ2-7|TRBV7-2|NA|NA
CASSLEPRRFRETSYEQYF
TGTGCCAGCAGCTTAGAGCCTAGGAGGTTTCGAGAGACCTCCTACGAGCAGTACTTC
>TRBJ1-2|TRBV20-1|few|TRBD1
CSAPDRATEGYTF
TGCAGTGCCCCTGACAGGGCCACTGAGGGCTACACCTTC
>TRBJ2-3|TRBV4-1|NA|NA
CASSQRPSDTQYF
TGCGCCAGCAGCCAACGACCTTCAGATACGCAGTATTTT